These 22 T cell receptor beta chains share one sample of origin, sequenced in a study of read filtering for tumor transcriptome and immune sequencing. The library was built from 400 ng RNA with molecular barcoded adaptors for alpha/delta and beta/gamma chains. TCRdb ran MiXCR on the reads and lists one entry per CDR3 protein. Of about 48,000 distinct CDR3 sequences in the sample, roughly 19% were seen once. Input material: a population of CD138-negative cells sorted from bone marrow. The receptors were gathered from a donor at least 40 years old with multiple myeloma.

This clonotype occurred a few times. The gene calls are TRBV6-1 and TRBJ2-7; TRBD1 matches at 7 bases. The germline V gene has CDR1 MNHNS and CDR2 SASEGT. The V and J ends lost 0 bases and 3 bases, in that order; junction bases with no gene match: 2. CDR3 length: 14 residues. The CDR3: CASSEAWDSYEQYF. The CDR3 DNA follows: TGTGCCAGCAGTGAAGCCTGGGACAGCTACGAGCAGTACTTC.

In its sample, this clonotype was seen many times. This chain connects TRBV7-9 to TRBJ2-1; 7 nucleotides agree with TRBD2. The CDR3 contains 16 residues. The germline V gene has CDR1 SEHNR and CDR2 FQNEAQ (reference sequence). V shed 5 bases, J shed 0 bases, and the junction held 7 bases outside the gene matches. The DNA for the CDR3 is TGTGCCAGCAGCCTGACAGCGGGAATCTCCTACAATGAGCAGTTCTTC. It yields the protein CASSLTAGISYNEQFF.

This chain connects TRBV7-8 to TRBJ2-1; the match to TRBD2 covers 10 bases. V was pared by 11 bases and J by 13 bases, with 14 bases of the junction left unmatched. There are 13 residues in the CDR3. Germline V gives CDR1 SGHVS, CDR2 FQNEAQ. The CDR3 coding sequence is TGTGCCTGCACCCTGAGAGCGGGAGGGCTACAGTTCTTC. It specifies CACTLRAGGLQFF.

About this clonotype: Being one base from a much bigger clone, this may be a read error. The CDR3 DNA reads TGCGCCAGCAGCCCGCCTCGCACAGATGCGCAGTATTTT. The encoded protein is CASSPPRTDAQYF. V usage is TRBV4-3 and J usage is TRBJ2-3; D is unclear. Germline CDR1 reads LGHNA; CDR2 reads YSLEER. The CDR3 has 13 residues.

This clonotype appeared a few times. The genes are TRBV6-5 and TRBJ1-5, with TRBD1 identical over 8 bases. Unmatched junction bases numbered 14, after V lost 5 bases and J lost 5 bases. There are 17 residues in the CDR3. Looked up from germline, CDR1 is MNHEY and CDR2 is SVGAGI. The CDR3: CASSKRTGSAFYQPQHF. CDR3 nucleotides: TGTGCCAGCAGTAAGAGGACAGGGTCCGCTTTCTATCAGCCCCAGCATTTT.

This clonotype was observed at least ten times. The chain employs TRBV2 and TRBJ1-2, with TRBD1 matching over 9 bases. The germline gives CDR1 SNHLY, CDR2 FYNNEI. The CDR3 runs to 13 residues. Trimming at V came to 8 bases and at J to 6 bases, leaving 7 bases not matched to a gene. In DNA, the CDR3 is TGTGCCAGCGGGACAGGGAGTATCCATGGCTACACCTTC. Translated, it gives CASGTGSIHGYTF.

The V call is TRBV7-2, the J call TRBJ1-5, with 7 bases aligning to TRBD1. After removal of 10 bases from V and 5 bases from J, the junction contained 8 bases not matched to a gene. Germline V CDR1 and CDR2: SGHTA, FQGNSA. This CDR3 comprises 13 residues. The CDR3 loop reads CATASQGDQPQHF. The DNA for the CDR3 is TGTGCCACCGCCAGTCAGGGGGATCAGCCCCAGCATTTT. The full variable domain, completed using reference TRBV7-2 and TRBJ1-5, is GAGVSQSPSNKVTEKGKDVELRCDPISGHTALYWYRQSLGQGLEFLIYFQGNSAPDKSGLPSDRFSAERTGGSVSTLTIQRTQQEDSAVYLCATASQGDQPQHFGDGTRLSIL.

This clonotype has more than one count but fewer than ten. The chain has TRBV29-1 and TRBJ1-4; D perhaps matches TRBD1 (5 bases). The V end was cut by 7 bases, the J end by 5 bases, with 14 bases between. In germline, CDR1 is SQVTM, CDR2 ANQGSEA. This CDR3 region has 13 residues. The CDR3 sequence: CSADQGGNEKLFF. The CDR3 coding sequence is TGCAGCGCGGATCAGGGTGGAAATGAAAAACTGTTTTTT.

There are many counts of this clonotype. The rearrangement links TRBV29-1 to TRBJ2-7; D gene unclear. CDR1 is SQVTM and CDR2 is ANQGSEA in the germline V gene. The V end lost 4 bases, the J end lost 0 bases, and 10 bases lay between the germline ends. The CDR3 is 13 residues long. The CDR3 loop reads CSVVSGSSYEQYF. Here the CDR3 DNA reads TGCAGCGTTGTTTCGGGCAGCTCCTACGAGCAGTACTTC.

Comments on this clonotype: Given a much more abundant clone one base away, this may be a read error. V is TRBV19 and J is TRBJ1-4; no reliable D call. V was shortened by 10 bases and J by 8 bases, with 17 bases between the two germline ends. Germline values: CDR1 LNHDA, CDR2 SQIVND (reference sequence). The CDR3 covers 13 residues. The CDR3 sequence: CATSSKRREKLFF. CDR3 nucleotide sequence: TGTGCCACTAGCTCGAAGAGACGCGAAAAACTGTTTTTT. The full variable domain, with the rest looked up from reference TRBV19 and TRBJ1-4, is DGGITQSPKYLFRKEGQNVTLSCEQNLNHDAMYWYRQDPGQGLRLIYYSQIVNDFQKGDIAEGYSVSREKKESFPLTVTSAQKNPTAFYLCATSSKRREKLFFGSGTQLSVL.

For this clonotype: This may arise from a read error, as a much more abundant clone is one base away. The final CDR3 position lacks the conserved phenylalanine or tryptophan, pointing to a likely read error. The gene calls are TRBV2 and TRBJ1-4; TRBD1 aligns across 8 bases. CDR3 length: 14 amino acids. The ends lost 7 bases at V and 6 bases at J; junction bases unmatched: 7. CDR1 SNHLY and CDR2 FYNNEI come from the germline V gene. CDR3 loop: CASNTGTGYEKLFC. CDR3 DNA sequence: TGTGCCAGCAACACCGGGACAGGCTATGAAAAACTGTTTTGT.

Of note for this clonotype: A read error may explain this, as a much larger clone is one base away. CDR3 loop: CANSPLYDGLADTGELFF. CDR3 in DNA: TGTGCCAACAGTCCCCTATATGACGGACTAGCGGACACCGGGGAGCTGTTTTTT. The V gene is TRBV6-6, the J gene TRBJ2-2; 10 nucleotides agree with TRBD2. CDR3 length equals 18 residues. Germline V CDR1 and CDR2: MNHNY, SVGAGI (reference sequence).

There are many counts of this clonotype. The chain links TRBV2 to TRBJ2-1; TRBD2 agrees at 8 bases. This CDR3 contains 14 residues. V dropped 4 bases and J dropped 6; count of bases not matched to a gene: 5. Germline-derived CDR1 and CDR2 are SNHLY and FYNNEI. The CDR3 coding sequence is TGTGCCAGCAGTGTCCGTCTAGCGGGCAATGAGCAGTTCTTC. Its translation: CASSVRLAGNEQFF. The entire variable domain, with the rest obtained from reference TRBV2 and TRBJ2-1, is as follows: EPEVTQTPSHQVTQMGQEVILRCVPISNHLYFYWYRQILGQKVEFLVSFYNNEISEKSEIFDDQFSVERPDGSNFTLKIRSTKLEDSAMYFCASSVRLAGNEQFFGPGTRLTVL.

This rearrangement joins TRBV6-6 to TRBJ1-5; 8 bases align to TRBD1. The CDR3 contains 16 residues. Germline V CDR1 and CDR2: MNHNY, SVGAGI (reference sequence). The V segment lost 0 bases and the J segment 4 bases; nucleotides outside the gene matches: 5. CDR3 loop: CASSYSPGTGNQPQHF. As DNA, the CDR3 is TGTGCCAGCAGTTACTCCCCAGGGACAGGTAATCAGCCCCAGCATTTT.

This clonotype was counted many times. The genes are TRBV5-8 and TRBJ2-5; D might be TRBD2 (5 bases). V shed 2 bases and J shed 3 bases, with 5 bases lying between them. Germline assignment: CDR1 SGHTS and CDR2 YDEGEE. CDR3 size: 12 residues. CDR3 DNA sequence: TGTGCCAGCAGCTTCGGGGAAGAGACCCAGTACTTC. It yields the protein CASSFGEETQYF.

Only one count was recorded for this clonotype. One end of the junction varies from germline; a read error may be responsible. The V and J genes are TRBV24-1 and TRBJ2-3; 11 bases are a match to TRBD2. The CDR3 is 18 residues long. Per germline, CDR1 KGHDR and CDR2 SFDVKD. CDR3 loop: CVTSDRTSGFGSTDTQYF. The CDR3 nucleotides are TGTGTCACCAGTGACCGGACTAGCGGGTTTGGAAGCACAGATACGCAGTATTTT.

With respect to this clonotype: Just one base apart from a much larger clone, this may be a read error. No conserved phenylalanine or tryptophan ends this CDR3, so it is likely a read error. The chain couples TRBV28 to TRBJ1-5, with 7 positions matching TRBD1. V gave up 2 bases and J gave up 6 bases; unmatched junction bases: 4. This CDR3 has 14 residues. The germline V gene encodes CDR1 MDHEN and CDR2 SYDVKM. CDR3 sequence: CASSLGGGFQPQHS. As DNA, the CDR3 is TGTGCCAGCAGTTTAGGAGGGGGCTTTCAGCCCCAGCATTCT.

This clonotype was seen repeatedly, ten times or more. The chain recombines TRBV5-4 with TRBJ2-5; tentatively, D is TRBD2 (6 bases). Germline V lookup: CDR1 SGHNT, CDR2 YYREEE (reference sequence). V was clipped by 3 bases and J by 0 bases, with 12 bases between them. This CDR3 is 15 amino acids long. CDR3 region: CASSSIWGDQETQYF. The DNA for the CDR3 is TGTGCCAGCAGCTCGATATGGGGGGACCAAGAGACCCAGTACTTC.

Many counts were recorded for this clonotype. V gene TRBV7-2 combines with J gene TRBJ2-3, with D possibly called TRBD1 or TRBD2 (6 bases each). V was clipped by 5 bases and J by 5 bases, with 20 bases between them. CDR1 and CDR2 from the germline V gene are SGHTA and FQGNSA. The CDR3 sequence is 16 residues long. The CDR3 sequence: CASSPQGTTSRDTQYF. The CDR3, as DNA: TGTGCCAGCAGCCCTCAGGGGACCACTAGCCGAGATACGCAGTATTTT.

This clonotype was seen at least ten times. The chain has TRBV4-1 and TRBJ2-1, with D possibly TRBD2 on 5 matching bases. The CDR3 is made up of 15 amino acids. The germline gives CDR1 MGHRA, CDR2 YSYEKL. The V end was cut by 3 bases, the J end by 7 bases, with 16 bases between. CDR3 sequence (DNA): TGCGCCAGCAGCCAGCCGGGAAGAAGGTTAAATGAGCAGTTCTTC. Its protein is CASSQPGRRLNEQFF.

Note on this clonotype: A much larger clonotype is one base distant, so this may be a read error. DNA of the CDR3: TGCGCCAGCAGCTTGGAGGGTTTGTCGGGCCACACCTTC. Translating gives CASSLEGLSGHTF. This sequence joins TRBV5-1 and TRBJ1-2, with no clear D. The CDR3 loop spans 13 amino acids. Germline-derived CDR1 and CDR2 are SGHRS and YFSETQ. V lost 0 bases and J 12 bases, leaving 15 bases between the germline ends.

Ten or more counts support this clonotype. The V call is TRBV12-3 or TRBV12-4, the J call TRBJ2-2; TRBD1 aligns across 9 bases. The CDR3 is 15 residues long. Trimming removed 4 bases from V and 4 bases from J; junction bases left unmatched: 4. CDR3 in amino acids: CASSSWDRATGELFF. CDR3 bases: TGTGCCAGCAGTTCCTGGGACAGGGCCACCGGGGAGCTGTTTTTT.